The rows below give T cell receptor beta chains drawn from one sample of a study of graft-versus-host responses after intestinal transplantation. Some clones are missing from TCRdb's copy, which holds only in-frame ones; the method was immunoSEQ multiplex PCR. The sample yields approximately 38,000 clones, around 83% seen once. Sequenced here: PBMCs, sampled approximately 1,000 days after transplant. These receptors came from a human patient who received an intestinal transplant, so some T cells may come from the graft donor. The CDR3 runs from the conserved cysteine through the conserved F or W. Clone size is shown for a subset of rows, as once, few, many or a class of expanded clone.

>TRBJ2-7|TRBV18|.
CASSPPGLRYEQYF
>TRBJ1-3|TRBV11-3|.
CASSLPGGGNTIYF
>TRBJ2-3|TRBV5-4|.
CASSYREADTDTQYF
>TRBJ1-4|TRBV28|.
CASSPGEKLFF
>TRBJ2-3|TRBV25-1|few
CASSDDRGLTDTQYF
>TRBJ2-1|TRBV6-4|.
CASSDGISGSNEQFF
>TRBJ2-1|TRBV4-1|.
CASSRDRLAGGLNEQFF
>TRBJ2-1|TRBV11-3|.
CASSGASGSSYNEQFF
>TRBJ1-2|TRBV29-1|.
CSAQPAGNYGYTF
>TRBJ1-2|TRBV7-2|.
CASSSQTAGTGEGYTF
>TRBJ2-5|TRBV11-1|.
CASSPRVGGVYQETQYF
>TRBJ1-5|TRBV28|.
CASSPRQGSQPQHF
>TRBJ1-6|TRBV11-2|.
CASSPVAGPYNSPLHF
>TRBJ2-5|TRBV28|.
CASSPDRDLVETQYF
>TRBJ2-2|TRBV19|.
CASSNNRERVPIAGADTGELFF
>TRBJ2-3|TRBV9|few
CASSGDTGGTDTQYF
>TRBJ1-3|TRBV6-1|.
CASSETPSSGNTIYF
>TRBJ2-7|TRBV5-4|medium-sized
CASSPGTEVSYEQYF
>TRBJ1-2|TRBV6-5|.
CASRGLVYGYTF
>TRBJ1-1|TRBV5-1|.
CASSLYPEGTEAFF
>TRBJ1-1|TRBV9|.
CASSVIKPENYWDTEAFF
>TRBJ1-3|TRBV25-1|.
CASSEISGNTIYF
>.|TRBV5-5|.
CASSLGGIYEQYF
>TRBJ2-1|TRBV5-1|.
CASSLEWRSSYNEQFF
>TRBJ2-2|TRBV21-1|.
CASRPLGGRENTGELFF
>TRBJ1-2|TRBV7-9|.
CASSTSSSGFYGYTF
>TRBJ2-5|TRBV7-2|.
CASSLTPGGYQETQYF
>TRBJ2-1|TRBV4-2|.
CASSQDGTSGSSYNEQFF
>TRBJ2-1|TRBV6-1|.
CASSESLGSSNEQFF
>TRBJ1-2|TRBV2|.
CASTEDSYYGYTF
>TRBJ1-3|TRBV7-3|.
CASSPQGVEISGNTIYF
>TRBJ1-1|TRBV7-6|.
CASSSLGGVMNTEAFF
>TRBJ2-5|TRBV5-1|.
CASSPAPGGKETQYF
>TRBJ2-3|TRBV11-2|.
CASSFTVTDTQYF
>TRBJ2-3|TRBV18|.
CASSQGLAGSTDTQYF
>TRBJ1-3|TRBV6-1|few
CASNWDRASGNTIYF
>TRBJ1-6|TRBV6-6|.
CASSPEGGMNSPLHF
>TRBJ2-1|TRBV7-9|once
CASSPPPVGEQFF
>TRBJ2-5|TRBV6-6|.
CASSYEGHQETQYF
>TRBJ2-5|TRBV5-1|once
CASSGYRVRETQYF
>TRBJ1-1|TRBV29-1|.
CSVEETRAFF
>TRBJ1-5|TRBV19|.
CASRTDRNQPQHF
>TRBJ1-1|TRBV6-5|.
CASSRTAATEAFF
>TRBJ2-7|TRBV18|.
CASSPLGAHEQYF
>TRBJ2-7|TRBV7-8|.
CASSRAGYEQYF
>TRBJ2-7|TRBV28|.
CASSFRAGEQYF
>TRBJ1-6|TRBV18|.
CASSPRSSPLHF
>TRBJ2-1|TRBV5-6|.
CASSFMSYNEQFF
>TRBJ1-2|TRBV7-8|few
CASSLAIGIYGYTF
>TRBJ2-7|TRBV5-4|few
CASSLGPLYEQYF
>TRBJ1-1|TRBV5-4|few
CAGGTGGSNTEAFF
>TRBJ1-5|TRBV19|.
CASSIEAYSNQPQHF
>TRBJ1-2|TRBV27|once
CASSLAGLGSGYTF